The T cell receptor (beta chain) under discussion was sequenced for a study of blood T cells in healthy people across ages. Worth noting for this clonotype: Just one base apart from a much larger clone, this may be a read error.

For the second PCR, which ran for about 7 to 11 cycles, a sample-barcoded 5' primer and a J-beta primer mix were used. TCRdb fed the 5' RACE reads into MiXCR, producing one record per CDR3 protein. The repertoire holds 650,000 or so distinct CDR3 sequences, with about 51% as singletons. Germline assignment: CDR1 SGHAT and CDR2 FQNNGV. This CDR3 comprises 17 residues. Material: blood. The receptor's source is a woman older than 75 in good health. The gene calls are TRBV11-2 and TRBJ1-4; TRBD1 might be the D (5 bases). The chain's CDR3 is CAGSSTDGARANEKLFF. CDR3 DNA: TGTGCCGGCAGCTCCACGGACGGGGCCAGGGCTAATGAAAAACTGTTTTTT.